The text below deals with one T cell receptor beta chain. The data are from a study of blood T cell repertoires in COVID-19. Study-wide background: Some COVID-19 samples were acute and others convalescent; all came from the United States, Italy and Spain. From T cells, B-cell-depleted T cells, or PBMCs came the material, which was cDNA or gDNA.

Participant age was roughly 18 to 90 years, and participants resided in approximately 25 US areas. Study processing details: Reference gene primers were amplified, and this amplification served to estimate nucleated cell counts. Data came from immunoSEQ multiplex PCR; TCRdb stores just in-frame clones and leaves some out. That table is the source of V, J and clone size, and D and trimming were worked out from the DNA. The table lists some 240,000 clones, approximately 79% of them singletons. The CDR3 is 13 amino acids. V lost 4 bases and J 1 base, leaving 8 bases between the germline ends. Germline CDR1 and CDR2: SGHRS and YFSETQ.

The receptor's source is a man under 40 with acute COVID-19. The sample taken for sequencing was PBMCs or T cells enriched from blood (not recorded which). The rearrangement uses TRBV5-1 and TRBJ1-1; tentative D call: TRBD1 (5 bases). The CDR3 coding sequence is TGCGCCAGCAGCACTCAGGGGAACACTGAAGCTTTCTTT. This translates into CASSTQGNTEAFF.